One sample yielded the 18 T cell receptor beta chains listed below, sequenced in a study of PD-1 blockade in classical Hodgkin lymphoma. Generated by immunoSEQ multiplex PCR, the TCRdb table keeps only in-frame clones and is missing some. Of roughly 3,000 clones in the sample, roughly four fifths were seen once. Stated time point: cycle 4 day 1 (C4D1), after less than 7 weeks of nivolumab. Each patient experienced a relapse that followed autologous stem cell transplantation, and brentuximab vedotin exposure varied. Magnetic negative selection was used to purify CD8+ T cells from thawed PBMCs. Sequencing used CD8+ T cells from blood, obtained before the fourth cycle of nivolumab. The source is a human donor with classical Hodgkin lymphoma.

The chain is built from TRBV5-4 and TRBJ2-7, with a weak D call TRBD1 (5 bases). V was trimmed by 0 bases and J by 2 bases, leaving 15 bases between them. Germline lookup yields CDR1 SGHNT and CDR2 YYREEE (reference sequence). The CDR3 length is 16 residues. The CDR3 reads CASSLEGSRRTYEQYF. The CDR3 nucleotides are TGTGCCAGCAGCTTGGAGGGGTCCCGGCGAACCTACGAGCAGTACTTC.

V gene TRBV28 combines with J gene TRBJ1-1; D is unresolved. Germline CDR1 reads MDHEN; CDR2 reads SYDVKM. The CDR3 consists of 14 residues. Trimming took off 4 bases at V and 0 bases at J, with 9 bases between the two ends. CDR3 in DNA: TGTGCCAGCAGTTGGCAGAACATGAACACTGAAGCTTTCTTT. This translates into CASSWQNMNTEAFF.

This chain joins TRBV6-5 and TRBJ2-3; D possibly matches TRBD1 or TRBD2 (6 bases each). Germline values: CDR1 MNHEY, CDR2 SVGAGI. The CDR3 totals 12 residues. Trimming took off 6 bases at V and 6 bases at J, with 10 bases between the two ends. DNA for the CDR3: TGTGCCAGCAGCTCGGGGGCGGATACGCAGTATTTT. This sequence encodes CASSSGADTQYF.

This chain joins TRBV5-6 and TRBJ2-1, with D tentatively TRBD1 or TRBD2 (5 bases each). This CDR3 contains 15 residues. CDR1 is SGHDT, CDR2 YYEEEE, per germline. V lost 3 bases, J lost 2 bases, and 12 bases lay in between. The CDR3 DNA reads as TGTGCCAGCAGCTGGGGACCTGGGCCCTACAATGAGCAGTTCTTC. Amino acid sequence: CASSWGPGPYNEQFF.

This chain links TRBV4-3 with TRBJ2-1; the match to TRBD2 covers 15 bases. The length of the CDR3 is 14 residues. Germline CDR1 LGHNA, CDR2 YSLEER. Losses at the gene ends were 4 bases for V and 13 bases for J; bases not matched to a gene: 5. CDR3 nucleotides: TGCGCCAGCAGCCCCGGGACTAGCGGGGGGACTCAGTTCTTC. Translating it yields CASSPGTSGGTQFF.

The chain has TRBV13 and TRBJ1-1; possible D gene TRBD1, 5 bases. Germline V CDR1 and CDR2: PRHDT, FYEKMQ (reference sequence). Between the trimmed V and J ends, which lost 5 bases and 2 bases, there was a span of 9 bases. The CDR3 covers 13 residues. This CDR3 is CASSPTGNTEAFF. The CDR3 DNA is TGTGCCAGCAGCCCCACAGGAAACACTGAAGCTTTCTTT.

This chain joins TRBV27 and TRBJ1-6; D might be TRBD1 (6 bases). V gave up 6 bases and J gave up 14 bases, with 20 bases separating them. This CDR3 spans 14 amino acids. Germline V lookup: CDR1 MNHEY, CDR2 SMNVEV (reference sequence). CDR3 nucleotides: TGTGCCAGCAGGGAGGGGGGAGAGGGGCTAGCCCTCCACTTT. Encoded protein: CASREGGEGLALHF.

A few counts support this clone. The CDR3 DNA sequence: TGTGCCAGTGAGAGCTCCTACAATGAGCAGTTCTTC. This sequence encodes CASESSYNEQFF. The genes are TRBV2 and TRBJ2-1, with D unresolved. CDR3 size: 12 residues. Germline CDR1 reads SNHLY; CDR2 reads FYNNEI. V was cut by 9 bases and J by 0 bases, with 6 bases left in between.

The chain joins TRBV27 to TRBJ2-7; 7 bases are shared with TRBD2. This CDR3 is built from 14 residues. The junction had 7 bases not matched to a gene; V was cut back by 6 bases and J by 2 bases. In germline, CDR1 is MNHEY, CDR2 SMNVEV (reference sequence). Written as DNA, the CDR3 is TGTGCCAGCAGCCTTCGACTAGCTCCCTACGAGCAGTACTTC. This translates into CASSLRLAPYEQYF.

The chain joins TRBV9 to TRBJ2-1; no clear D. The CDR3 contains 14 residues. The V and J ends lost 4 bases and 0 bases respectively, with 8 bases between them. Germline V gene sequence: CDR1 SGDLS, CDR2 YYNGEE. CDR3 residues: CASSPRSSYNEQFF. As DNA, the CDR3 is TGTGCCAGCAGCCCCAGGAGCTCCTACAATGAGCAGTTCTTC. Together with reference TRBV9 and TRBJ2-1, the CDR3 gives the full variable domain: DSGVTQTPKHLITATGQRVTLRCSPRSGDLSVYWYQQSLDQGLQFLIQYYNGEERAKGNILERFSAQQFPDLHSELNLSSLELGDSALYFCASSPRSSYNEQFFGPGTRLTVL.

CDR3: CASSFHYRQDPPGVTIYF. CDR3 DNA sequence: TGTGCCAGCAGCTTTCACTATCGACAGGACCCCCCGGGAGTCACCATATATTTT. V gene TRBV7-9 combines with J gene TRBJ1-3; a weak D match, TRBD1 (6 bases). Germline CDR1 SEHNR, CDR2 FQNEAQ (reference sequence). The CDR3 is made up of 18 amino acids. V was pared by 3 bases and J by 9 bases, with 27 bases between.

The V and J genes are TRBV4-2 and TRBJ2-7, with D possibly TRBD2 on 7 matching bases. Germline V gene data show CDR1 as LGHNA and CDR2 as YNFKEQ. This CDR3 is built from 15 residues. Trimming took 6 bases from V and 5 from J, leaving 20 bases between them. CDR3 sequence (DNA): TGTGCCAGCAGTTCCGGCGAGGGGGGGATAAACGAGCAGTACTTC. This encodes CASSSGEGGINEQYF.

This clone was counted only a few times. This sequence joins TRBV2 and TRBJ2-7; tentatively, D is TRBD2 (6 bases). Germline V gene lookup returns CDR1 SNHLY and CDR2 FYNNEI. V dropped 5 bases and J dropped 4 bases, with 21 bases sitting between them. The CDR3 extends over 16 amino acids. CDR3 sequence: CASSPGGWDGSYEQYF. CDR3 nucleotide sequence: TGTGCCAGCAGTCCTGGGGGGTGGGACGGATCTTACGAGCAGTACTTC.

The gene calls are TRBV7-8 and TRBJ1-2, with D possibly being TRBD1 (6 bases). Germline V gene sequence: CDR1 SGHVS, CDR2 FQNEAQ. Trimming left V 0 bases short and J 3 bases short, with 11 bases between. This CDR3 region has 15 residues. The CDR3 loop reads CASSLALGGDYGYTF. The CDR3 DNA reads TGTGCCAGCAGCTTAGCGCTGGGGGGCGACTATGGCTACACCTTC.

CDR3 residues: CASSYGQETGELFF. The DNA for the CDR3 is TGTGCCAGCAGTTACGGCCAGGAAACCGGGGAGCTGTTTTTT. This chain connects TRBV6-5 to TRBJ2-2; D unclear. Germline values: CDR1 MNHEY, CDR2 SVGAGI. CDR3 size: 14 residues. Trimming took off 2 bases at V and 5 bases at J, with 9 bases between the two ends.

This CDR3 reads CASSYEARETQYF. In DNA, the CDR3 is TGTGCCAGCAGCTACGAGGCGAGGGAGACCCAGTACTTC. The chain uses TRBV6-5 and TRBJ2-5, with D hard to call. Germline V CDR1 and CDR2: MNHEY, SVGAGI. CDR3 length: 13 amino acids. The ends were cut back, 6 bases at V and 5 bases at J, with 13 bases in the middle.

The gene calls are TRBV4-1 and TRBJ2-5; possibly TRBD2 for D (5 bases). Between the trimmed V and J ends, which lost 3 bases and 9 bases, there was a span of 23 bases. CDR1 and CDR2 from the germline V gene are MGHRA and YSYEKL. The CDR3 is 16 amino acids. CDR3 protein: CASSQVREGLGLAQYF. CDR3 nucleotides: TGCGCCAGCAGCCAGGTCCGGGAAGGGTTGGGGTTGGCCCAGTACTTC.

The CDR3 reads CASSYTGYEQYF. The CDR3 region has the DNA TGTGCCAGCAGTTACACAGGTTACGAGCAGTACTTC. The chain carries TRBV6-5 and TRBJ2-7, with D tentatively TRBD1 (5 bases). The CDR3 consists of 12 residues. Germline values: CDR1 MNHEY, CDR2 SVGAGI. Trimming cost V 2 bases and J 4 bases, with 6 bases left between them.